What follows describes a single T cell receptor beta chain. The data derive from a study of molecular identifiers for immune sequencing clone quantification. The junction had 15 bases not matched to a gene; V was cut back by 4 bases and J by 2 bases. Germline V gene sequence: CDR1 SGHAT, CDR2 FQDESV (reference sequence). This CDR3 comprises 18 residues. It was from around 20,000 to 990,000 sorted cells, with 10%, 30% or 50% RNA, that naive CD8 libraries came. Both previously described methods and listed TCR primers were employed to make bulk TCR libraries. In TCRdb, the PCR reads were re-called with MiXCR into one record per CDR3 protein. The sample includes around 460,000 distinct CDR3 sequences, around a fifth of them seen just once.

Sequencing used naive CD8+ T cells from blood, with Jurkat cell RNA spiked in. As to subset: FACS-sorted CD8+CD4-CCR7+CD45RA+ naive T cells. The TCR originated in a human donor in good health. Some libraries in this study had Jurkat cell RNA spiked in. The rearrangement uses TRBV11-1 and TRBJ1-2; 8 bases agree with TRBD1. The CDR3 region is CASSSNLFPDRENYGYTF. CDR3 bases: TGTGCCAGCAGCTCCAATCTCTTCCCGGACAGGGAGAACTATGGCTACACCTTC.